One sample yielded the 30 T cell receptor beta chains listed below, sequenced in a study of blood T cell repertoires in COVID-19. The assay was immunoSEQ multiplex PCR, and TCRdb's table has in-frame clones only and misses some. The sample includes roughly 77,000 clones, approximately 80% of them seen just once. Sequencing input: peripheral blood. These receptors were taken from a woman in her sixties or seventies with acute or convalescent COVID-19.

V is TRBV6-6 and J is TRBJ1-2; D uncertain. Trimming took 0 bases from V and 7 from J, leaving 12 bases between them. This CDR3 has 14 residues. Germline values: CDR1 MNHNY, CDR2 SVGAGI (reference sequence). CDR3 loop: CASSYSGRERGYTF. CDR3 nucleotide sequence: TGTGCCAGCAGTTACTCGGGCCGGGAGCGTGGCTACACCTTC.

This sequence joins TRBV6-5 and TRBJ2-1, with unresolved D. Germline CDR1 reads MNHEY; CDR2 reads SVGAGI. Trimming removed 0 bases at V and 7 bases at J, with 7 bases between. This CDR3 region has 13 residues. Here the CDR3 DNA reads TGTGCCAGCAGTTACTCGACAAGAAATGAGCAGTTCTTC. Amino acid sequence: CASSYSTRNEQFF.

This clone was recorded a few times. CDR3 loop: CASSPFSGQGLGTEAFF. CDR3 nucleotides: TGTGCCAGCTCACCGTTCTCGGGACAGGGGCTGGGCACTGAAGCTTTCTTT. The gene calls are TRBV18 and TRBJ1-1; TRBD1 matches 10 bases. This CDR3 spans 17 amino acids. After removal of 3 bases from V and 4 bases from J, the junction contained 11 bases not matched to a gene. The V gene's germline CDR1 is KGHSH and CDR2 LQKENI.

The V and J genes are TRBV11-3 and TRBJ1-1; 9 nucleotides align to TRBD1. The CDR3 extends over 17 amino acids. V shed 4 bases, J shed 4 bases, and the junction held 13 bases outside the gene matches. Looked up from germline, CDR1 is SGHNT and CDR2 is YENEEA. The CDR3 DNA is TGTGCCAGCAGCTGGGCCGGGACAGGGCCCGGGTCCACTGAAGCTTTCTTT. It encodes CASSWAGTGPGSTEAFF.

This chain links TRBV5-1 with TRBJ2-6; D is perhaps TRBD2 (7 bases). CDR3 length equals 20 residues. Trimming shortened V by 0 bases and J by 4 bases, and 23 bases separated the two germline ends. Germline V CDR1 and CDR2: SGHRS, YFSETQ. The CDR3 sequence: CASSLDRGARVLEGANVLTF. Here the CDR3 DNA reads TGCGCCAGCAGCTTGGATCGGGGGGCGAGGGTTCTAGAAGGGGCCAACGTCCTGACTTTC.

The chain is built from TRBV4-1 and TRBJ1-2; D is ambiguous. Germline values: CDR1 MGHRA, CDR2 YSYEKL. Trimming cost V 5 bases and J 2 bases, with 9 bases left between them. The CDR3 is 13 residues long. In DNA form, the CDR3 reads TGCGCCAGCAGCTTAGAGGCGAACTATGGCTACACCTTC. This sequence encodes CASSLEANYGYTF.

This chain links TRBV7-2 with TRBJ2-7; tentatively, D is TRBD1 (6 bases). The CDR3 extends over 15 amino acids. Germline V gene lookup returns CDR1 SGHTA and CDR2 FQGNSA. Trimming removed 5 bases from V and 1 base from J, with 15 bases in between. In DNA, the CDR3 is TGTGCCAGCAGCACCCCGGGACACGTATCCTACGAGCAGTACTTC. This sequence encodes CASSTPGHVSYEQYF.

This clone was seen only once. The chain carries TRBV5-1 and TRBJ2-3; 9 bases fit TRBD2. J gave up 1 base and V 4 bases, and 7 bases lay outside the gene matches. CDR1 is SGHRS and CDR2 is YFSETQ in the germline V gene. This CDR3 has 16 amino acids. CDR3 protein: CASSLRQRGGTDTQYF. CDR3 nucleotide sequence: TGCGCCAGCAGCCTACGGCAGCGGGGGGGCACAGATACGCAGTATTTT.

The genes are TRBV5-1 and TRBJ1-2; D gene unclear. Trimming took 4 bases from V and 3 from J, leaving 22 bases between them. Germline V gene sequence: CDR1 SGHRS, CDR2 YFSETQ. This CDR3 region has 17 residues. The CDR3 spells CASSPPDDAGEDYGYTF. CDR3 bases: TGCGCCAGCAGCCCTCCAGACGACGCCGGTGAGGACTATGGCTACACCTTC.

The sample holds one count of this clone. The genes are TRBV19 and TRBJ2-7; 11 positions agree with TRBD1. With V trimmed by 5 bases and J by 1 base, 7 bases remained unmatched. The CDR3 is 16 amino acids. The germline CDR1 and CDR2 sequences are LNHDA and SQIVND (reference sequence). This CDR3 is CASSARTGGKSYEQYF. CDR3 DNA: TGTGCCAGTAGTGCTCGGACAGGGGGCAAGTCCTACGAGCAGTACTTC.

This chain uses TRBV6-2 or TRBV6-3 with TRBJ1-5, with TRBD1 matching over 9 bases. CDR3 size: 17 residues. Unmatched junction bases numbered 5, after V lost 0 bases and J lost 2 bases. Germline V gene sequence: CDR1 MNHEY, CDR2 SVGEGT. The CDR3 coding sequence is TGTGCCAGCAGTTACTCTGGACAGGGGTGGGGCAATCAGCCCCAGCATTTT. Its translation: CASSYSGQGWGNQPQHF.

The chain uses TRBV4-3 and TRBJ1-1, with TRBD1 identical over 8 bases. CDR1 and CDR2 (germline): LGHNA, YSLEER. The CDR3 loop spans 16 amino acids. Germline trimming cut 0 bases from V and 4 bases from J; bases unmatched to any gene: 7. The CDR3 coding sequence is TGCGCCAGCAGCCAAGACCCGCAGGGGGCATTCACTGAAGCTTTCTTT. Protein product: CASSQDPQGAFTEAFF.

This clone was detected a few times. The V call is TRBV7-9, the J call TRBJ1-4; a possible D gene is TRBD1 (6 bases). V lost 3 bases to trimming and J lost 7 bases, with 9 bases between them. This CDR3 is 13 amino acids long. CDR1 and CDR2 (germline): SEHNR, FQNEAQ (reference sequence). The CDR3: CASSLLDSEKLFF. Here the CDR3 DNA reads TGTGCCAGCAGCTTGCTGGACAGTGAAAAACTGTTTTTT.

The chain employs TRBV2 and TRBJ2-7; possible D gene TRBD1, 6 bases. CDR3 length: 12 residues. Trimming left V 6 bases short and J 6 bases short, with 12 bases between. Germline V gives CDR1 SNHLY, CDR2 FYNNEI. CDR3 region: CASRPTGSEQYF. The DNA for the CDR3 is TGTGCCAGCAGGCCCACAGGGAGCGAGCAGTACTTC.

This chain links TRBV2 with TRBJ1-3, with D hard to call. V lost 0 bases to trimming and J lost 2 bases, with 11 bases between them. Germline-derived CDR1 and CDR2 are SNHLY and FYNNEI. CDR3 length equals 16 residues. The CDR3 reads CASSEAVGGAGNTIYF. The CDR3 DNA sequence: TGTGCCAGCAGTGAAGCGGTGGGCGGGGCTGGAAACACCATATATTTT.

This chain connects TRBV5-1 to TRBJ1-5, with TRBD1 matching over 8 bases. Trimming at V came to 4 bases and at J to 6 bases, leaving 9 bases not matched to a gene. In germline, CDR1 is SGHRS, CDR2 YFSETQ. The length of the CDR3 is 15 residues. CDR3 sequence reads: CASSDGQGGGQPQHF. In DNA, the CDR3 is TGCGCCAGCAGCGATGGACAGGGAGGAGGTCAGCCCCAGCATTTT. Full variable domain (remainder filled in from reference TRBV5-1 and TRBJ1-5): KAGVTQTPRYLIKTRGQQVTLSCSPISGHRSVSWYQQTPGQGLQFLFEYFSETQRNKGNFPGRFSGRQFSNSRSEMNVSTLELGDSALYLCASSDGQGGGQPQHFGDGTRLSIL.

The chain links TRBV19 to TRBJ1-2; 7 positions agree with TRBD1. CDR3 length: 14 amino acids. Germline-derived CDR1 and CDR2 are LNHDA and SQIVND (reference sequence). The V gene end was trimmed by 1 base and the J gene end by 4 bases; junction bases not matched to a gene: 3. CDR3 in amino acids: CASSIVTGLYGYTF. CDR3 in DNA: TGTGCCAGTAGTATAGTGACAGGGCTCTATGGCTACACCTTC.

This clone was counted once. The chain recombines TRBV5-1 with TRBJ2-3, with 10 bases fitting TRBD2. The germline V gene has CDR1 SGHRS and CDR2 YFSETQ. The CDR3 spans 18 residues. The trim removed 2 bases at V and 0 bases at J, leaving 9 bases unmatched. In nucleotides, the CDR3 is TGCGCCAGCAGCTTCCAGCGGGGGGGCGGATTGAGCACAGATACGCAGTATTTT. Translation: CASSFQRGGGLSTDTQYF. Full variable domain (missing parts from reference TRBV5-1 and TRBJ2-3): KAGVTQTPRYLIKTRGQQVTLSCSPISGHRSVSWYQQTPGQGLQFLFEYFSETQRNKGNFPGRFSGRQFSNSRSEMNVSTLELGDSALYLCASSFQRGGGLSTDTQYFGPGTRLTVL.

This clone was counted only a few times. The V call is TRBV19, the J call TRBJ1-1; D not certain. Germline CDR1 and CDR2: LNHDA and SQIVND (reference sequence). V dropped 3 bases and J dropped 3 bases, with 11 bases sitting between them. The CDR3 is 14 amino acids. As DNA, the CDR3 is TGTGCCAGTAGTATCCAGTCCACGTACACTGAAGCTTTCTTT. It specifies CASSIQSTYTEAFF.

The chain employs TRBV9 and TRBJ2-5; 8 positions match TRBD1. V lost 4 bases and J lost 2; bases outside the gene matches: 7. Germline CDR1 is SGDLS and CDR2 is YYNGEE. The CDR3 covers 15 residues. The CDR3 loop is CASSPPGTGQETQYF. The CDR3 nucleotides read TGTGCCAGCAGCCCTCCCGGGACAGGACAAGAGACCCAGTACTTC.

The CDR3: CASSKKVGGGFDEQFF. The CDR3 bases are TGTGCCAGCAGCAAAAAGGTCGGCGGGGGGTTTGATGAGCAGTTCTTC. This chain connects TRBV7-9 to TRBJ2-1; 8 bases match TRBD2. This CDR3 has 16 residues. Trimming at V came to 5 bases and at J to 8 bases, leaving 14 bases not matched to a gene. The germline gives CDR1 SEHNR, CDR2 FQNEAQ (reference sequence).

The CDR3, as DNA: TGTGCCAGTAGTACCTCCAGGACGGGGCGGGGCTATGGCTACACCTTC. This translates into CASSTSRTGRGYGYTF. J is TRBJ1-2 and V is TRBV19, with D possibly being TRBD1 (5 bases). Trimming took 4 bases from V and 4 from J, leaving 19 bases between them. The length of the CDR3 is 16 residues. CDR1 and CDR2 from the germline V gene are LNHDA and SQIVND (reference sequence).

The chain couples TRBV21-1 to TRBJ1-1; the DNA was not used to check the table's D call, TRBD1. TRBV21-1 is a pseudogene segment. The CDR3 loop spans 13 amino acids. The CDR3 is CASILGANTEAFF. The CDR3 DNA follows: TGTGCCAGCATACTGGGGGCCAACACTGAAGCTTTCTTT.

The chain couples TRBV12-3 or TRBV12-4 to TRBJ1-2; D gene ambiguous. The germline V and J ends were trimmed by 6 bases and 6 bases, with 11 bases remaining between them. The CDR3 runs 12 residues. DNA of the CDR3: TGTGCCAGCAGCATAAGCGGAAATGGCTACACCTTC. It encodes CASSISGNGYTF.

This clone was recorded only once. This chain uses TRBV6-2 or TRBV6-3 with TRBJ2-7; TRBD1 aligns across 8 bases. CDR3 size: 18 residues. Trimming removed 0 bases from V and 1 base from J; junction bases left unmatched: 11. CDR1 is MNHEY, CDR2 SVGEGT, per germline. CDR3 loop: CASSYSRTGNSPSYEQYF. In DNA form, the CDR3 reads TGTGCCAGCAGTTACTCCCGGACAGGGAACTCCCCGTCCTACGAGCAGTACTTC.

The chain joins TRBV4-1 to TRBJ2-4; D is perhaps TRBD1 (7 bases). The CDR3 runs to 19 residues. Germline CDR1 MGHRA, CDR2 YSYEKL. Between the trimmed V and J ends, which lost 3 bases and 0 bases, there was a span of 21 bases. The CDR3 nucleotides are TGCGCCAGCAGCCAGTCTTCCCGCGGGACAGTCCTAGCCAAAAACATTCAGTACTTC. Residues: CASSQSSRGTVLAKNIQYF.

This sequence joins TRBV2 and TRBJ1-5, with TRBD1 identical over 9 bases. Germline V gene sequence: CDR1 SNHLY, CDR2 FYNNEI. The trim removed 6 bases at V and 7 bases at J, leaving 10 bases unmatched. The CDR3 contains 15 residues. CDR3 DNA sequence: TGTGCCAGCAGGAAACAGGGGGCGAATTCCCAGCCCCAGCATTTT. Translation: CASRKQGANSQPQHF. The full variable domain, its missing parts supplied by reference TRBV2 and TRBJ1-5, is EPEVTQTPSHQVTQMGQEVILRCVPISNHLYFYWYRQILGQKVEFLVSFYNNEISEKSEIFDDQFSVERPDGSNFTLKIRSTKLEDSAMYFCASRKQGANSQPQHFGDGTRLSIL.

In its sample, this clone was seen once. The gene calls are TRBV6-5 and TRBJ2-7; a possible D gene is TRBD1 (5 bases). The CDR3 is 15 amino acids. Trimming pared 0 bases from V and 1 base from J, leaving 10 bases between. Germline-derived CDR1 and CDR2 are MNHEY and SVGAGI. CDR3 DNA sequence: TGTGCCAGCAGTTACTCCGCCAGGGCTTCCTACGAGCAGTACTTC. Amino acid sequence: CASSYSARASYEQYF.

The chain has TRBV6-1 and TRBJ2-1; TRBD2 aligns across 12 bases. The V gene end was trimmed by 3 bases and the J gene end by 0 bases; junction bases not matched to a gene: 3. CDR1 MNHNS and CDR2 SASEGT come from the germline V gene. CDR3 length equals 17 residues. The CDR3 protein is CASSELAGGSSYNEQFF. The CDR3 DNA follows: TGTGCCAGCAGTGAGCTAGCGGGGGGGAGCTCCTACAATGAGCAGTTCTTC.

The V gene is TRBV11-2, the J gene TRBJ2-7, with 7 positions matching TRBD1. CDR1 is SGHAT, CDR2 FQNNGV, per germline. CDR3 length: 15 amino acids. Trimming removed 3 bases from V and 2 bases from J; junction bases left unmatched: 7. The chain's CDR3 is CASSFGQAGTYEQYF. CDR3 nucleotides: TGTGCCAGCAGCTTCGGACAGGCCGGGACCTACGAGCAGTACTTC.